Included here is one TCR beta chain sequence, with context. This clone's antigen is unknown. The input lacks base qualities; no much larger clone sits a single base away. Participants in the prospective study were enrolled through a virtual design, were aged about 18 to 89 years, and lived in approximately 25 United States geographic areas. In the prospective study, cohorts were assigned on the basis of participant-reported clinical history obtained from a screening survey and a study questionnaire. Exposed participants had been in contact, within 2 weeks of entering the study, with a person who had a PCR-confirmed or clinician-diagnosed case of COVID-19. In the prospective study, mobile phlebotomists collected whole blood, serum and a nasopharyngeal or oropharyngeal swab from each participant. Prospective study participants could optionally give additional blood draws and questionnaires over a roughly two-month period. Before DNA extraction, prospective study blood samples were shipped either frozen or at room temperature.

The sample is drawn from a study of blood T cell repertoires in COVID-19 (TCRdb year 2020). With respect to the entire study: Samples covering the acute and convalescent phases of COVID-19 were provided by collaborators in the United States, Italy and Spain. The prospective study material was composed of cDNA or gDNA derived from T cells, B-cell-depleted T cells, or PBMCs. Deeply sampled blood TCRbeta repertoires from subjects exposed to, actively infected with, or recovered from COVID-19 were included in the dataset. The repertoires were released in a freely available public database meant as a resource for research on the immune response to SARS-CoV-2. Samples came from the ongoing ImmuneRACE study (first 160 participants) plus 1,254 subjects from 6 global collaborators. The sample metadata nearly always contained a de-identified subject ID, COVID-19 status, age in years and sex. Where available, HLA class I and class II types were obtained from metadata supplied by the sample provider rather than from assay-based typing.

Results the study describes overall, beyond this receptor: How much clinical and demographic metadata was included differed by source and by participant, and the metadata was provided uncurated.

TCRbeta CDR3 regions were amplified from genomic DNA by means of the immunoSEQ Assay, a bias-controlled multiplex PCR. The published analysis was carried out like this. The number of nucleated cells in each sample was estimated from the amplification of reference gene primers within the assay. To quantify the absolute abundance of each unique TCRbeta CDR3 rearrangement, sequence reads were collapsed and filtered. Productive Simpson clonality was computed per sample as the square root of Simpson's diversity index over productive rearrangements. TCRdb re-hosts the immuneACCESS table, in-frame sequences only. Its copies lack some clones; in the studies checked, an unresolved V gene accounts for under half of them, and the cause for the rest is not known. V and J calls and clone size follow that table, whereas D and trimming were derived from the DNA. In this sample the table shows 150,000 to 200,000 clones, over 80% of which occur a single time. The ten largest clonotypes hold roughly 3.2% of the sample.

The CDR3 covers 14 residues, taking in both the cysteine and the phenylalanine. Kept here is only the CDR3 DNA, which spans 42 bases and is read in frame from base 1. The germline V gene encodes CDR1 SNHLY and CDR2 FYNNEI. V and J are trimmed by 6 bases and 3 bases, and the gene matches miss 7 bases of the junction. The TCR sequence derives from a woman aged 25 to 39 who had been exposed to COVID-19. The sequence joins TRBV2 to TRBJ2-5; the central 7 bases match TRBD2. The sequenced sample was PBMCs or T cells enriched from blood (not recorded which). The DNA sequence is as follows: TGTGCCAGCAGGGCAACGGGAGGAAAAGAGACCCAGTACTTC. It codes for CASRATGGKETQYF.